This T cell receptor (beta chain) is from a study of post-analysis software for immune sequencing data. Prepared libraries of TCR beta cDNA carried unique molecular identifiers. TCRdb passed the PCR reads through MiXCR, listing each CDR3 protein once. The sample shows some 700,000 distinct CDR3 sequences, more than 50% of them seen only once. Study-wide points: In multiple sclerosis, normalized Chao1 diversity was significantly below that of controls. In patients, TRBV5-6, TRBV5-1 and TRBV20-1 belonged to roughly 5 TRBV segments found more frequently than in controls.

For this clonotype: The antigen remains undetermined.

Trimming removed 5 bases from V and 1 base from J; junction bases left unmatched: 4. CDR1 and CDR2 from the germline V gene are DFQATT and SNEGSKA (reference sequence). There are 14 residues in the CDR3. This clonotype was sampled from a girl aged 2 to 9 with multiple sclerosis. The sequencing sample was made of blood. This chain joins TRBV20-1 and TRBJ2-2, with 7 bases matching TRBD1. The CDR3 DNA reads as TGCAGTGCTTCCGGGACAGAGAACACCGGGGAGCTGTTTTTT. It translates to CSASGTENTGELFF.